This section outlines one T cell receptor (beta chain) sequence together with its context. Its target is not known. V lost 1 base to trimming and J lost 0 bases, with 9 bases between them. Germline V lookup: CDR1 LGHNA, CDR2 YSLEER. The CDR3 consists of 15 residues. The sample comes from a study of T cells after yellow fever vaccination. Study-wide points: Some clonotypes, a small share, were shared between CD4 and CD8 compartments. Among primary-vaccination clones, most reappeared after the booster, at about 95% for CD4 and roughly 88% for CD8.

TCRdb reanalysed the 5' RACE reads using MiXCR and keeps one entry per CDR3 protein. The sample records 400,000 or so distinct CDR3 sequences, roughly a sixth being singletons. This chain links TRBV4-3 with TRBJ1-1; D gene ambiguous. Sequencing used PBMCs, obtained before the yellow fever booster vaccination. This receptor was identified in a man between 18 and 29 years old who received the YFV17D yellow fever vaccine. Here the CDR3 reads CASSQAPAMNTEAFF. The CDR3 nucleotides are TGCGCCAGCAGCCAAGCCCCGGCCATGAACACTGAAGCTTTCTTT.